This TCR beta chain was sequenced in a study of response to subunit inactivated influenza vaccine. The CDR3 covers 13 residues. CDR1 and CDR2 from the germline V gene are SEHNR and FQNEAQ (reference sequence). V was pared by 3 bases and J by 4 bases, with 2 bases of the junction left unmatched. TCRdb used MiXCR to reprocess the RT-PCR reads, holding one entry per CDR3 protein. Among 150,000 to 200,000 distinct CDR3 sequences listed, approximately 11% were seen once. This chain links TRBV7-9 with TRBJ1-1; the match to TRBD1 covers 7 bases. The clonotype originates from a man over 45 who received an inactivated influenza vaccine. Material: non-naive T cells sorted from PBMCs, obtained 45 days after vaccination. The CDR3 DNA sequence: TGTGCCAGCAGCTTGTCAGGGGGCACTGAAGCTTTCTTT. Translated, it gives CASSLSGGTEAFF.